These 29 T cell receptor beta chains originate from one sample sequenced in a study of technical replicates of blood from a handful of donors (dated by TCRdb to about 2017). Libraries came from the immunoSEQ multiplex PCR assay. This is the immuneACCESS table as TCRdb keeps it, with only in-frame sequences that have V and J called. A part of the clones is gone; compared with another copy, unresolved V genes explain less than half, and the rest is unexplained. This sample lists roughly 12,000 clones; 90% to 95% were detected once. More than 7% of the sample rests with the top ten. Sequenced material: PBMCs. These receptors were collected from a human donor in good health.

The chain carries TRBV9 and TRBJ1-3; perhaps TRBD1 as D (6 bases). CDR3 length: 18 residues. Germline-derived CDR1 and CDR2 are SGDLS and YYNGEE. V lost 3 bases and J lost 4, with 23 bases in between. CDR3 DNA sequence: TGTGCCAGCAGCGACCCCCTCGGACAGTTTGAGGACGGAAACACCATATATTTT. This sequence encodes CASSDPLGQFEDGNTIYF.

The chain has TRBV9 and TRBJ2-1; D is perhaps TRBD2 (7 bases). The ends were cut back, 2 bases at V and 7 bases at J, with 13 bases in the middle. The CDR3 is 14 residues long. Germline loops: CDR1 SGDLS, CDR2 YYNGEE. The CDR3: CASSVRGRGNEQFF. The CDR3 bases are TGTGCCAGCAGCGTGCGGGGGAGGGGGAATGAGCAGTTCTTC.

J is TRBJ2-7 and V is TRBV18; D possibly corresponds to TRBD2 (5 bases). Germline assignment: CDR1 KGHSH and CDR2 LQKENI. CDR3 size: 18 residues. The V and J ends lost 2 bases and 0 bases respectively, with 20 bases between them. Written as DNA, the CDR3 is TGTGCCAGCTCACCATTAGGCGGGTCAGTACAAACCTCCTACGAGCAGTACTTC. The encoded protein is CASSPLGGSVQTSYEQYF.

This chain links TRBV11-3 with TRBJ2-3; a weak D match, TRBD2 (5 bases). CDR3 length: 14 amino acids. From germline, CDR1 is SGHNT and CDR2 YENEEA. V was trimmed by 0 bases and J by 8 bases, leaving 12 bases between them. CDR3 bases: TGTGCCAGCAGCTTAGATCCCCTAGCTAGTACGCAGTATTTT. It specifies CASSLDPLASTQYF.

This chain connects TRBV5-1 to TRBJ2-1; 9 bases agree with TRBD2. J was trimmed by 5 bases and V by 0 bases; bases with no gene match: 6. Germline values: CDR1 SGHRS, CDR2 YFSETQ. This CDR3 has 16 amino acids. Here the CDR3 reads CASSLGSLAGNNEQFF. CDR3 in DNA: TGCGCCAGCAGCTTGGGGTCGCTAGCGGGGAACAATGAGCAGTTCTTC.

This chain connects TRBV9 to TRBJ2-1; TRBD2 matches at 9 bases. The germline V gene encodes CDR1 SGDLS and CDR2 YYNGEE. V dropped 4 bases and J dropped 5; count of bases not matched to a gene: 10. CDR3 length: 16 amino acids. CDR3 amino acids: CASSPLGREGHNEQFF. The CDR3 DNA sequence: TGTGCCAGCAGCCCCCTGGGGCGGGAGGGCCACAATGAGCAGTTCTTC.

The chain has TRBV27 and TRBJ2-7; D not certain. The V end lost 8 bases, the J end lost 2 bases, and 16 bases lay between the germline ends. This CDR3 region has 14 residues. Germline CDR1 is MNHEY and CDR2 is SMNVEV (reference sequence). The CDR3 region has the DNA TGTGCCAGCTCGCCGGCGAGACGGGCCTACGAGCAGTACTTC. It is translated as CASSPARRAYEQYF.

This chain connects TRBV6-1 to TRBJ2-7; 8 nucleotides line up with TRBD2. With V trimmed by 3 bases and J by 1 base, 5 bases remained unmatched. In germline, CDR1 is MNHNS, CDR2 SASEGT. CDR3 length equals 15 residues. Here the CDR3 reads CASSDSGRVSYEQYF. The CDR3 DNA reads TGTGCCAGCAGTGATTCCGGGAGGGTGTCCTACGAGCAGTACTTC.

The V gene is TRBV7-9, the J gene TRBJ2-7; D remains unclear. CDR1 is SEHNR and CDR2 is FQNEAQ in the germline V gene (reference sequence). The V end lost 5 bases, the J end lost 5 bases, and 10 bases lay between the germline ends. The length of the CDR3 is 12 residues. The CDR3 DNA follows: TGTGCCAGCAGCAGCCTTTATGACGAGCAGTACTTC. It encodes CASSSLYDEQYF.

The chain carries TRBV7-9 and TRBJ1-1; D is possibly TRBD1 (6 bases). V dropped 6 bases and J dropped 7 bases, with 12 bases sitting between them. This CDR3 is 12 amino acids long. The germline gives CDR1 SEHNR, CDR2 FQNEAQ (reference sequence). Written as DNA, the CDR3 is TGTGCCAGCAGGCTACAGGGAGATGAAGCTTTCTTT. It yields the protein CASRLQGDEAFF.

The chain couples TRBV7-2 to TRBJ2-4; 8 bases align to TRBD1. Per the germline V gene, CDR1 is SGHTA and CDR2 is FQGNSA. The CDR3 contains 17 residues. Trimming at V came to 5 bases and at J to 3 bases, leaving 12 bases not matched to a gene. The DNA of the CDR3 is TGTGCCAGCAGCCCCCTCCCTGGACAGGGATACAAAAACATTCAGTACTTC. Amino acid sequence: CASSPLPGQGYKNIQYF.

The genes are TRBV30 and TRBJ2-1; no reliable D call. The germline CDR1 and CDR2 sequences are GTSNPN and SVGIG (reference sequence). The CDR3 has 14 amino acids. Trimming stripped 0 bases from V and 7 bases from J, with 13 bases between. CDR3 in amino acids: CAWSVELLSNEQFF. CDR3 sequence (DNA): TGTGCCTGGAGTGTAGAACTACTCTCGAATGAGCAGTTCTTC.

This clone showed up just once. This rearrangement joins TRBV11-2 to TRBJ1-1; D remains ambiguous. The CDR3 loop spans 16 amino acids. Germline values: CDR1 SGHAT, CDR2 FQNNGV. The V end lost 1 base, the J end lost 0 bases, and 12 bases lay between the germline ends. CDR3 DNA sequence: TGTGCCAGCAGCTTAGGTGTGAGAAGAATGAACACTGAAGCTTTCTTT. It is translated as CASSLGVRRMNTEAFF.

The chain employs TRBV28 and TRBJ2-4; tentative D call: TRBD1 (6 bases). This CDR3 comprises 13 residues. Trimming shortened V by 2 bases and J by 9 bases, and 11 bases separated the two germline ends. Germline V lookup: CDR1 MDHEN, CDR2 SYDVKM. The CDR3 sequence: CASSLDRSGIQYF. In DNA form, the CDR3 reads TGTGCCAGCAGTTTAGACAGGTCGGGCATTCAGTACTTC.

This chain uses TRBV10-1 with TRBJ1-2, with a possible D match to TRBD1 (6 bases). The length of the CDR3 is 13 residues. V was trimmed by 2 bases and J by 5 bases, leaving 9 bases between them. The V gene's germline CDR1 is WNHNN and CDR2 SYGVQD (reference sequence). The CDR3: CASSEQGGYGYTF. Here the CDR3 DNA reads TGCGCCAGCAGTGAGCAAGGGGGATATGGCTACACCTTC.

The chain uses TRBV4-1 and TRBJ2-5; D might be TRBD2 (6 bases). This CDR3 has 16 amino acids. From germline, CDR1 is MGHRA and CDR2 YSYEKL. Trimming removed 0 bases at V and 2 bases at J, with 13 bases between. In DNA form, the CDR3 reads TGCGCCAGCAGCCAAGATCCGGCGGGGCTACAAGAGACCCAGTACTTC. Its protein is CASSQDPAGLQETQYF.

The V call is TRBV25-1, the J call TRBJ2-3; 10 bases agree with TRBD2. CDR3 size: 14 residues. V lost 7 bases to trimming and J lost 0 bases; unmatched junction nucleotides: 1. Germline V lookup: CDR1 MGHDK, CDR2 SYGVNS. For the CDR3, the DNA is TGTGCCAGCATGGGACTAGCGAGCACAGATACGCAGTATTTT. It codes for CASMGLASTDTQYF.

V is TRBV5-1 and J is TRBJ2-3; 13 bases line up with TRBD2. The CDR3 consists of 17 residues. Germline V gives CDR1 SGHRS, CDR2 YFSETQ. With 0 bases clipped from V and 3 bases from J, the junction kept 4 bases outside the gene matches. The CDR3 sequence: CASSLGLAGGITDTQYF. For the CDR3, the DNA is TGCGCCAGCAGCTTGGGACTAGCGGGAGGAATTACAGATACGCAGTATTTT. Full variable domain (outside the CDR3, taken from reference TRBV5-1 and TRBJ2-3): KAGVTQTPRYLIKTRGQQVTLSCSPISGHRSVSWYQQTPGQGLQFLFEYFSETQRNKGNFPGRFSGRQFSNSRSEMNVSTLELGDSALYLCASSLGLAGGITDTQYFGPGTRLTVL.

The chain uses TRBV5-1 and TRBJ2-7; 7 positions match TRBD1. V was clipped by 0 bases and J by 3 bases; unmatched bases: 6. The CDR3 has 15 residues. Germline V gene data show CDR1 as SGHRS and CDR2 as YFSETQ. The CDR3 coding sequence is TGCGCCAGCAGCTTGGGTCAGGGGGAGAACTACGAGCAGTACTTC. This encodes CASSLGQGENYEQYF.

This clone has only a few counts. V is TRBV6-1 and J is TRBJ1-1, with TRBD1 identical over 9 bases. This CDR3 is 14 amino acids long. Germline CDR1 is MNHNS and CDR2 is SASEGT. V lost 7 bases and J lost 5; bases outside the gene matches: 8. The CDR3 sequence is CASTLDRGGTEAFF. The CDR3 DNA follows: TGTGCCAGCACCCTGGACAGGGGAGGAACTGAAGCTTTCTTT.

This clone was detected a few times. The chain employs TRBV4-2 and TRBJ2-1, with D tentatively TRBD2 (5 bases). Germline CDR1 LGHNA, CDR2 YNFKEQ. V lost 1 base to trimming and J lost 10 bases, with 11 bases between them. The CDR3 runs 13 residues. The CDR3 DNA is TGTGCCAGCAGCCAAGCCGTAGCGCGGGAGCAGTTCTTC. Amino acids: CASSQAVAREQFF.

This clone was detected once. The rearrangement links TRBV10-3 to TRBJ2-1, with 10 bases lining up with TRBD1. Germline CDR1 and CDR2: ENHRY and SYGVKD. Trimming cost V 0 bases and J 7 bases; bases outside gene matches: 9. The CDR3 totals 17 residues. CDR3 bases: TGTGCCATCAGTGAGTCGATCGGGACAGGGGTTGTGAATGAGCAGTTCTTC. Translating gives CAISESIGTGVVNEQFF.

This sequence joins TRBV19 and TRBJ1-5; 10 bases agree with TRBD1. Germline trimming cut 5 bases from V and 6 bases from J; bases unmatched to any gene: 4. The germline CDR1 and CDR2 sequences are LNHDA and SQIVND (reference sequence). This CDR3 is built from 14 residues. DNA of the CDR3: TGTGCCAGTAGTCTGACAGGGGGCGGTCAGCCCCAGCATTTT. Its protein product is CASSLTGGGQPQHF.

The chain joins TRBV7-2 to TRBJ2-5; TRBD2 is a possible D gene (6 bases). This CDR3 region has 15 residues. Germline CDR1 is SGHTA and CDR2 is FQGNSA. The V end was cut by 1 base, the J end by 5 bases, with 14 bases between. The CDR3 is CASSLVAASGETQYF. CDR3 DNA: TGTGCCAGCAGCTTAGTGGCAGCAAGCGGGGAGACCCAGTACTTC.

The chain links TRBV29-1 to TRBJ2-5; a weak D match, TRBD1 (6 bases). Trimming stripped 6 bases from V and 6 bases from J, with 26 bases between. The CDR3 has 16 amino acids. Germline assignment: CDR1 SQVTM and CDR2 ANQGSEA. CDR3 in amino acids: CSVDSQPGRRRQTQYF. The CDR3, as DNA: TGCAGCGTGGACAGCCAACCGGGACGGAGGCGTCAGACCCAGTACTTC.

The rearrangement joins TRBV28 to TRBJ2-1; weak D call: TRBD1 (5 bases). Trimming removed 6 bases from V and 5 bases from J, with 14 bases in between. The CDR3 runs 14 residues. The V gene's germline CDR1 is MDHEN and CDR2 SYDVKM. CDR3: CASRGERQDNEQFF. The CDR3, as DNA: TGTGCCAGCAGAGGGGAAAGGCAGGACAATGAGCAGTTCTTC.

The chain recombines TRBV15 with TRBJ1-2, with D uncertain. Trimming left V 2 bases short and J 2 bases short, with 12 bases between. This CDR3 region has 15 residues. The germline gives CDR1 LNHNV, CDR2 YYDKDF (reference sequence). The DNA of the CDR3 is TGTGCCACCAGCAGACGCCTAGAGGCGAACTATGGCTACACCTTC. This codes for CATSRRLEANYGYTF.

This sequence joins TRBV18 and TRBJ2-1; the match to TRBD2 covers 9 bases. The CDR3 is 16 amino acids. J gave up 2 bases and V 0 bases, and 2 bases lay outside the gene matches. The V gene's germline CDR1 is KGHSH and CDR2 LQKENI. In DNA, the CDR3 is TGTGCCAGCTCACCACCGCGACTAGCGGCCTACAATGAGCAGTTCTTC. Translating it yields CASSPPRLAAYNEQFF. Supplemented by reference TRBV18 and TRBJ2-1, the full variable domain reads NAGVMQNPRHLVRRRGQEARLRCSPMKGHSHVYWYRQLPEEGLKFMVYLQKENIIDESGMPKERFSAEFPKEGPSILRIQQVVRGDSAAYFCASSPPRLAAYNEQFFGPGTRLTVL.

CDR3 protein: CASSLAYDTQYF. The DNA for the CDR3 is TGTGCCAGCAGCTTAGCTTATGATACGCAGTATTTT. V usage is TRBV11-2 and J usage is TRBJ2-3; D is ambiguous. The CDR3 spans 12 residues. Looked up from germline, CDR1 is SGHAT and CDR2 is FQNNGV. V gave up 1 base and J gave up 6 bases, with 5 bases separating them.